A selection of T cell receptor beta chains follows, all from one sample in a study of blood T cell repertoires in COVID-19. Produced via immunoSEQ multiplex PCR; TCRdb's table is partial and in-frame only. The data contain 70,000 to 85,000 clones, approximately 78% of them singletons. The sample taken for sequencing was peripheral blood. The receptor source for this set is a human donor in a cohort sampled during active COVID-19. The CDR3 runs from the conserved cysteine through the conserved F or W. The D gene is left open where the match is weak. Not every row has a clone size; where given, it reads once, few, many or a size class.

TRBV5-5	TRBJ2-1	NA	NA	TGTGCCAGCAGCTCGGGAGACAGTCTCCATGAGCAGTTCTTC	CASSSGDSLHEQFF
TRBV7-2	TRBJ1-3	NA	NA	TGTGCCAGTGAGACGGGCTCTGGAAACACCATATATTTT	CASETGSGNTIYF
TRBV7-9	TRBJ2-3	NA	TRBD1	TGTGCCAGCAGCACGGGACAGGGGGCTACAGATACGCAGTATTTT	CASSTGQGATDTQYF
TRBV20-1	TRBJ2-3	NA	NA	TGCAGTGCTAGTGAGCAGGGAGGAACAGATACGCAGTATTTT	CSASEQGGTDTQYF
TRBV5-5	TRBJ1-5	NA	TRBD1	TGTGCCAGCAGCTTGGACGGGGGACAGGGGGTTGGTCAGCCCCAGCATTTT	CASSLDGGQGVGQPQHF
TRBV7-9	TRBJ2-2	NA	NA	TGTGCCAGCGCCACTGGCGGGGCAGGGTCTCCCGGGGAGCTGTTTTTT	CASATGGAGSPGELFF
TRBV19	TRBJ2-1	NA	NA	TGTGCCAGTAGTATGGTCAGGGTAGGCAATGAGCAGTTCTTC	CASSMVRVGNEQFF
TRBV28	TRBJ2-3	NA	TRBD2	TGTGCCAGCAGAGCGGGGGGGCTAAGAGATACGCAGTATTTT	CASRAGGLRDTQYF
TRBV18	TRBJ2-5	NA	TRBD1	TGTGCCAGCTCACCACCAGGGACAGGGTCGGGCGAGACCCAGTACTTC	CASSPPGTGSGETQYF
TRBV19	TRBJ2-1	NA	NA	TGTGCCAGTAGTGCGGTGCCTGGGGGGAGGGGGAGGAATGAGCAGTTCTTC	CASSAVPGGRGRNEQFF
TRBV6-4	TRBJ1-2	NA	NA	TGTGCCAGCAGTGGCACCGGCGGCTATGGCTACACCTTC	CASSGTGGYGYTF
TRBV4-1	TRBJ1-5	NA	NA	TGCGCCAGCAGCCAAGATCGGGCGGGGAGAAATCAGCCCCAGCATTTT	CASSQDRAGRNQPQHF
TRBV7-2	TRBJ2-2	NA	NA	TGTGCCAGCAGCTTAATACAGGGAAGTAGCACCGGGGAGCTGTTTTTT	CASSLIQGSSTGELFF
TRBV24-1	TRBJ2-5	once	TRBD2	TGTGCCACCAGTGATGCTAGCGGGGGGGCCGCGGAGACCCAGTACTTC	CATSDASGGAAETQYF
TRBV5-1	TRBJ2-7	NA	TRBD1	TGCGCCAGCTCCCCGACAGGGACCTACGAGCAGTACTTC	CASSPTGTYEQYF
TRBV7-9	TRBJ2-2	NA	TRBD2	TGTGCCAGCAGCCCCGGGCCCAGCGGGGACACCGGGGAGCTGTTTTTT	CASSPGPSGDTGELFF
TRBV7-9	TRBJ1-4	NA	TRBD1	TGTGCCAGCAGCTTCGAACCGGGACAGTTGAACAATGAAAAACTGTTTTTT	CASSFEPGQLNNEKLFF
TRBV12-5	TRBJ2-7	NA	TRBD2	TGTGCTAGTGTCACGACTAGCGGGGTGCCCTACGAGCAGTACTTC	CASVTTSGVPYEQYF
TRBV7-2	TRBJ2-3	NA	TRBD2	TGTGCCAGCAGCCCCGCAGGGGCGGGGGGCAGCACAGATACGCAGTATTTT	CASSPAGAGGSTDTQYF
TRBV6-6	TRBJ2-1	NA	TRBD1	TGTGCCAGCAGACGCCGGGACAGGGGTGGACTATGGCAGTTCTTC	CASRRRDRGGLWQFF
TRBV5-5	TRBJ2-5	few	NA	TGTGCCAGCAGCTTGGTGGCCCTCCAAGAGACCCAGTACTTC	CASSLVALQETQYF
TRBV5-6	TRBJ2-7	NA	NA	TGTGCCAGCAGCATGAGGGGGACGTCCTACGAGCAGTACTTC	CASSMRGTSYEQYF
TRBV5-1	TRBJ1-5	NA	NA	TGCGCCAGCAGCTTGGAAGGTCAGGAAGCTCAGCCCCAGCATTTT	CASSLEGQEAQPQHF
TRBV20-1	TRBJ2-7	NA	NA	TGCAGTGCGGGACAAAACTACGAGCAGTACTTC	CSAGQNYEQYF
TRBV4-1	TRBJ2-3	medium-sized	NA	TGCGCCAGCAGCCTTGGGGGGACGAGAGATACGCAGTATTTT	CASSLGGTRDTQYF
TRBV27	TRBJ2-7	NA	TRBD1	TGTGCCAGCAGCTCGACAGGGGGCGAGCAGTACTTC	CASSSTGGEQYF
TRBV4-1	TRBJ1-2	NA	NA	TGCGCCAGCAGCCGCGAGGCGACGAACTATGGCTACACCTTC	CASSREATNYGYTF
TRBV2	TRBJ1-4	NA	TRBD1	TGTGCCAGCAGTACACAGGGGTTAAACGAAAAACTGTTTTTT	CASSTQGLNEKLFF
TRBV6-6	TRBJ1-5	few	TRBD1	TGTGCCAGCAGTTATGAGGAACAGGGGTTGCCCCAGCATTTT	CASSYEEQGLPQHF
TRBV3-1/TRBV3-2	TRBJ2-2	few	NA	TGTGCCAGCAGCCAAGGTCTAGCGAACACCGGGGAGCTGTTTTTT	CASSQGLANTGELFF
TRBV6-5	TRBJ1-3	NA	NA	TGTGCCAGCGGCGGACAGACTGGAAACACCATATATTTT	CASGGQTGNTIYF
TRBV29-1	TRBJ1-1	NA	NA	TGCAGCGTTGAAGGACAGCGCATGAACACTGAAGCTTTCTTT	CSVEGQRMNTEAFF
TRBV18	TRBJ2-3	NA	TRBD2	TGTGCCAGCTCACCGACTAGCGGGGGGCCAGATACGCAGTATTTT	CASSPTSGGPDTQYF
TRBV7-2	TRBJ1-2	NA	TRBD1	TGTGCCAGCAGCCGACAGGGTTTCTATGGCTACACCTTC	CASSRQGFYGYTF
TRBV6-5	TRBJ2-7	NA	NA	TGTGCCAGCAGCCCAGGGAGGACCTACGAGCAGTACTTC	CASSPGRTYEQYF
TRBV6-6	TRBJ2-1	NA	TRBD1	TGTGCCATGCGACAGGGGGCTTACAATGAGCAGTTCTTC	CAMRQGAYNEQFF
TRBV11-2	TRBJ2-7	NA	NA	TGTGCCAGCAGCTTAGGTGCGGGATACGAGCAGTACTTC	CASSLGAGYEQYF
TRBV7-2	TRBJ2-1	NA	NA	TGTGCCAGCAGCTCAACCCCCGGGAATGAGCAGTTCTTC	CASSSTPGNEQFF
TRBV6-5	TRBJ1-4	once	NA	TGTGCCAGCAGCCACCAGGGTTCAAATGAAAAACTGTTTTTT	CASSHQGSNEKLFF
TRBV27	TRBJ2-2	NA	NA	TGTGCCAGCACCCGAGGGCCCCCCGGCGGGGAGCTGTTTTTT	CASTRGPPGGELFF
TRBV28	TRBJ2-7	NA	NA	TGTGCCAGCCGATCAGGGTTCTACGAGCAGTACTTC	CASRSGFYEQYF